This paragraph covers one TCR beta chain sequence. This clone appeared a few times. Its specific antigen is unknown. The record has no base qualities; no much larger clone is one base away. Library preparation was by the immunoSEQ multiplex PCR assay. For the multiplex PCR, a mixture combining 60 forward primers for TCR Vbeta segments and 13 reverse primers for TCR Jbeta segments was used. The CDR3 region of rearranged TCR beta genes was amplified from genomic DNA by a multiplex PCR assay. On the Illumina HiSeq System, the amplified TCR beta libraries were sequenced as 87-base-pair reads. The original pipeline was this. A later analysis counted about 80 million unique TCR beta chains across the 670 or so repertoires, and 10 million to 12 million of these chains were shared by at least two donors. To remove PCR and sequencing errors, raw reads were error-corrected and collapsed into unique sequences using a nearest-neighbor algorithm that merged closely related sequences. To assign V, D and J gene segments, CDR3 sequences were aligned to IMGT reference sequences. For a sequence to be retained, a match of at least six nucleotides to both a V gene segment and a J gene segment was required. A rearrangement counted as productive if the CDR3 had no stop codons and remained in frame with V and J, and every other rearrangement counted as non-productive. Following IMGT convention, CDR3 was defined as the stretch from the second conserved V-encoded cysteine up to the conserved J-encoded phenylalanine. The earlier analysis of about 610 of the donors excluded sequences that lacked an unambiguous match to a single V gene segment. An earlier analysis of some 500 of the donors classified V segments as functional when productive rearrangements were above 56.7% and as segregating when the standard deviation between donors was above 5%. A statistical classification framework was developed to diagnose cytomegalovirus status using the catalog of TCR beta chain sequences. A later analysis assigned V and J genes by comparing TCR nucleotide sequences with IMGT/GENE-DB human TR gene sequences. In a later analysis, CDR3 sequences and most-parsimonious VDJ recombination scenarios were assigned using the TCRdist pipeline. In a later analysis, each TCR beta chain was defined by its CDR3 amino acid sequence together with its V-gene family, and reads lacking a unique V-gene family were excluded. As a way to deal with suspected cross-contamination and a sequencing artifact, a later analysis dropped hundreds of nucleotide sequences that were highly shared and had low generation probability. In a later analysis, a clonal expansion index was calculated for each public chain from normalized within-repertoire ranks of inferred template counts. In a later analysis, generation probabilities were computed with a VDJ recombination model fitted to out-of-frame rearrangements, and the resulting probabilities were checked against IGoR. In a later analysis, hypergeometric tests were used to score TCR-TCR, TCR-HLA and TCR-CMV co-occurrence, with a repertoire-size bias correction applied to TCR pairs. A later analysis estimated false discovery rates by permuting HLA or CMV assignments 20 times. In a later analysis, co-occurring TCRs were grouped with DBSCAN, and TCRdist sequence similarity was added when clustering was performed within HLA-allele-positive subsets. For co-occurrence clustering, repertoires with fewer than 30,000 or more than 120,000 public chains were excluded, along with a handful of repertoires with anomalous nucleotide sharing. TCRdb mirrors the immuneACCESS table, restricted to in-frame sequences. Some clones are absent from its copies; in checked studies, under half trace to an unresolved V gene, and the reason for the others is unknown. V, J and clone size were drawn from that table, and D and trimming were deduced from the DNA. The sample table records more than 140,000 clones; 55% to 70% of these occur just once. The ten largest clones capture around 2.9% of the sample.

In total, about 650 healthy bone marrow donors made up the cohort. At the time of sampling, every cohort member was nominally healthy, though immune exposures that went unrecorded were likely present. The donor was CMV seropositive and belonged to the group of about 290 seropositive cohort members. Each donor provided a peripheral blood sample, and peripheral blood mononuclear cells were used for TCR beta sequencing. Genomic DNA was extracted from the blood cell samples with the Qiagen DNeasy Blood Extraction Kit. The junction carries 19 bases between V and J, which are trimmed by 0 bases and 7 bases respectively. The CDR3 runs 17 amino acids, cysteine and phenylalanine included. The sequence is cut down to CDR3 DNA, 51 bases in frame from base 1. Per the germline V gene, SGHRS is the CDR1 and YFSETQ is the CDR2. This record belongs to a study of cytomegalovirus exposure and HLA in healthy donors (TCRdb year 2017). Regarding the study in general: An earlier analysis of roughly 500 of the donors reported approximately 300 Gb of sequence data and more than 90 million unique TCR beta sequences from roughly 200 million T cells. An early release that covered around 590 HLA-typed donors contained approximately 300 gigabases of sequencing data and tens of millions of unique TCR sequences. The genetic ancestry cluster associated with self-reported Caucasian donors included 80% to 90% of the roughly 360 genotyped donors. The study aimed to test whether cataloging public T cell receptors could reveal signatures of past pathogen exposure. The study profiled the T cell repertoires of some 610 subjects by immunosequencing and related them to cytomegalovirus serostatus. In addition to the first cohort of around 670 subjects, a separate validation cohort of 120 different subjects was used. To predict cytomegalovirus infection status, the study combined high-throughput TCR immunosequencing, statistical association of individual TCRs with disease status, and machine learning. A later analysis re-analyzed previously published TCR beta repertoires from about 600 donors and added high-resolution HLA genotyping to study TCR occurrence patterns. The later analysis used no new phenotypic data to find candidate immune exposures, relying instead on TCR beta sequences and their occurrence across donors. In an earlier analysis of 500 to 650 of the donors, high-throughput TCR beta sequencing was used to judge whether each TCR beta V gene segment behaved as functional or pseudogenic. Donor age, sex, ethnicity and CMV serostatus were compiled alongside the repertoire data. A later genetic analysis used genome-wide SNP genotypes for about three fifths of the 666 donors, treating that subset as a discovery cohort. All discovery cohort repertoires had been generated on a single sequencing platform. HLA typing included class I and class II loci at four-digit resolution. The number of typed donors differed by locus: about 629-640 for A, B, C, DRB1 and DQB1; approximately 520 for DQA1; roughly 600 for DPA1; and around 490 for DPB1. Roughly 5 DR-DQ haplotypes were treated as single units for association and clustering because of strong linkage in the cohort. Across 300 to 500 genotyped donors of the cohort, an average of 235,054 unique TCR beta nucleotide sequences per donor were sequenced, and roughly 20% of those sequences were non-productive. Results and caveats for the whole study, not just this receptor: Because counts were too low, 15 or so rarely observed V segments, including chromosome 9 orphons, were excluded from the earlier analysis of fewer than 650 of the donors. Because HLA typing was missing for some donors at each locus, association tests included only the typed subset. In a later genetic analysis, a missense DCLRE1C variant was associated with V-gene and J-gene trimming of TCR beta chains, and the association was replicated in an independent cohort. Presence/absence analyses assumed roughly uniform sequencing depth across donors, an assumption that may not hold. A further reported finding was that TCR beta sequences accurately predicted the HLA-A and HLA-B alleles for most subjects in the first cohort. CMV serostatus was the only immune exposure information available for the cohort. A group of highly shared sequence variants was considered likely to be a technical artifact of the sequencing pipeline. A few of the identified cytomegalovirus-associated TCR beta chains were confirmed in vitro to be specific for cytomegalovirus antigens. The classifier was reported to diagnose cytomegalovirus status with high specificity and sensitivity in both the original cohort and the validation cohort. A later analysis associated around 16,000 TCR beta sequences with specific HLA alleles at a false discovery rate of 0.05. Linkage disequilibrium might explain the correlated functional status among segregating V segments, but an unknown experimental factor could not be excluded. It was suggested by the authors that the approach could potentially be generalized to other disease states and immunological phenotypes. The study gave a list of some 150 TCR beta chains associated with cytomegalovirus. Some IMGT-functional V segments, including TRBV6-2 and TRBV6-3, could not be told apart with the 87-base-pair reads, so those segments were excluded. Most TCR sequences were seen in very few donors, while some public TCRs were found in many individuals. This cohort had only TCR beta chains sequenced, and the lack of alpha or paired-chain data limited which features could be detected. Broadly in line with IMGT annotations, most TCR beta V segments showed up in productive rearrangements about 90% or about 30% of the time in an earlier analysis of around 600 of the donors. A later analysis found that HLA-associated TCR beta chains were more clonally expanded and had lower generation probabilities than equally common non-associated chains. A later analysis reported that several top co-occurrence clusters appeared linked to parvovirus B19, influenza, CMV and Epstein-Barr virus. A later analysis found that TCR association rates varied across HLA loci, with DRB1 alleles showing the most associated TCRs and HLA-C alleles the fewest. Compared with the approximately 670-donor mean, donors in an Asian-associated ancestry cluster had fewer N-insertions in productive TCRs, according to a later genetic analysis. When HLA alleles, especially DR and DQ, strongly co-occurred, TCR associations were difficult to assign to individual alleles. Most CMV-associated TCR beta chains appeared to be HLA-restricted in a later analysis, and the HLA associations seemed to be driven largely by CMV exposure.

The sequence links TRBV5-1 to TRBJ1-4, with an unclear D gene assignment. This receptor was obtained from a woman aged 25 to 45 in good health and CMV-seropositive. The specimen sequenced was PBMCs. The sequence in DNA is TGCGCCAGCAGCTTGGATGGAAACGCTCGGGAGAGTGAAAAACTGTTTTTT. It codes for CASSLDGNARESEKLFF.